The 28 T cell receptor beta chains below all came from one sample that was sequenced in a study of identical twins. Via MiXCR, TCRdb re-called the 5' RACE reads, giving one row per CDR3 protein. Here the sample spans 1.5 million to 2 million distinct CDR3 sequences, around a third being singletons. The sequencing sample was made of cord blood. These receptors were obtained from a newborn girl in good health.

There are a few counts of this clonotype. The rearrangement uses TRBV20-1 and TRBJ2-7; 8 nucleotides agree with TRBD2. The V and J ends lost 7 bases and 6 bases, in that order; junction bases with no gene match: 14. The CDR3 contains 14 residues. The germline CDR1 and CDR2 sequences are DFQATT and SNEGSKA (reference sequence). Here the CDR3 reads CSGSPGLGNSEQYF. In DNA, the CDR3 is TGCAGTGGTAGTCCGGGACTAGGTAATTCCGAGCAGTACTTC.

This clonotype was detected only a few times. The V gene is TRBV11-2, the J gene TRBJ1-4; TRBD1 agrees at 7 bases. The CDR3 totals 13 residues. Germline V CDR1 and CDR2: SGHAT, FQNNGV. Trimming took 2 bases from V and 8 from J; bases not matched to a gene: 2. The CDR3, as DNA: TGTGCCAGCAGCTTAAAGGACAGGGAAAAACTGTTTTTT. Its translation is CASSLKDREKLFF.

This clonotype was seen only once. V is TRBV27 and J is TRBJ1-4; a possible D gene is TRBD1 (6 bases). The CDR3 has 14 residues. Trimming took 8 bases from V and 4 from J, leaving 14 bases between them. Germline V gives CDR1 MNHEY, CDR2 SMNVEV (reference sequence). The CDR3 reads CASGVGGFNEKLFF. The CDR3 DNA sequence: TGTGCCAGCGGGGTGGGGGGCTTTAATGAAAAACTGTTTTTT.

This clonotype was counted between two and nine times. The chain joins TRBV6-5 to TRBJ2-1, with TRBD2 identical over 7 bases. The J call is in doubt because the DNA end fits TRBJ2-7 better. The CDR3 consists of 15 residues. Germline V gene lookup returns CDR1 MNHEY and CDR2 SVGAGI. The CDR3 is CASSPSGGPYNEQYF. In DNA form, the CDR3 reads TGTGCCAGCAGTCCTTCGGGAGGCCCCTACAATGAGCAGTACTTC.

This clonotype was seen more than once but under ten times. J is TRBJ1-1 and V is TRBV3-1, with D maybe TRBD1 (5 bases). Germline values: CDR1 LGHDT, CDR2 YNNKEL (reference sequence). The CDR3 is made up of 15 amino acids. V was shortened by 4 bases and J by 0 bases, with 12 bases between the two germline ends. CDR3 in DNA: TGTGCCAGCAGCCGCCCTCAGGGTATGAACACTGAAGCTTTCTTT. Translation gives CASSRPQGMNTEAFF.

This clonotype has a count of ten or more. The chain uses TRBV28 and TRBJ2-7, with no clear D. Trimming removed 3 bases from V and 5 bases from J, with 17 bases in between. The germline CDR1 and CDR2 sequences are MDHEN and SYDVKM. The CDR3 extends over 15 amino acids. The CDR3: CASSFFPVLPHEQYF. The DNA of the CDR3 is TGTGCCAGCAGTTTCTTCCCAGTACTACCCCACGAGCAGTACTTC.

This clonotype has more than one count but fewer than ten. The V call is TRBV20-1, the J call TRBJ2-2, with 8 bases fitting TRBD2. The junction had 7 bases not matched to a gene; V was cut back by 6 bases and J by 4 bases. This CDR3 is built from 14 residues. The germline V gene has CDR1 DFQATT and CDR2 SNEGSKA (reference sequence). CDR3 sequence: CSAVRGGGTGELFF. The DNA of the CDR3 is TGCAGTGCCGTCCGGGGGGGAGGCACCGGGGAGCTGTTTTTT.

This clonotype came up many times. V usage is TRBV25-1 and J usage is TRBJ2-7; D perhaps matches TRBD1 (6 bases). Germline values: CDR1 MGHDK, CDR2 SYGVNS. V lost 4 bases to trimming and J lost 2 bases, with 6 bases between them. The CDR3 runs to 12 residues. The CDR3 sequence: CASSGDTYEQYF. Here the CDR3 DNA reads TGTGCCAGCAGTGGGGACACCTACGAGCAGTACTTC.

The J gene is TRBJ1-3, the V gene TRBV11-2; D is unclear. CDR3 size: 14 residues. Germline assignment: CDR1 SGHAT and CDR2 FQNNGV. V was clipped by 2 bases and J by 4 bases, with 9 bases between them. DNA for the CDR3: TGTGCCAGCAGCTTAAGTGACGGAGGAAACACCATATATTTT. Residues: CASSLSDGGNTIYF.

The gene calls are TRBV18 and TRBJ2-5; no reliable D call. The V end lost 3 bases, the J end lost 1 base, and 15 bases lay between the germline ends. The CDR3 runs 16 residues. The germline gives CDR1 KGHSH, CDR2 LQKENI. The CDR3 coding sequence is TGTGCCAGCTCACCCACCGAGGTACCCAGCCAAGAGACCCAGTACTTC. Protein sequence: CASSPTEVPSQETQYF.

The chain joins TRBV29-1 to TRBJ2-7; perhaps D is TRBD1 or TRBD2 (5 bases each). With the DNA end fitting TRBJ2-5 better, the J assignment may be wrong. Germline V gene sequence: CDR1 SQVTM, CDR2 ANQGSEA. The CDR3 has 12 amino acids. The CDR3 region has the DNA TGCAGCGTTTCCGGGACCCAAGAGACCCAGTACTTC. It yields the protein CSVSGTQETQYF.

This clonotype has at least ten counts. The chain carries TRBV10-3 and TRBJ2-1; TRBD2 matches at 13 bases. The CDR3 loop spans 15 amino acids. CDR1 is ENHRY and CDR2 is SYGVKD in the germline V gene. The J segment lost 5 bases and the V segment lost 4 bases, leaving 2 bases of the junction unmatched. The CDR3 here is CAISGTSGGHNEQFF. The CDR3 nucleotides read TGTGCCATCAGTGGGACTAGCGGGGGTCACAATGAGCAGTTCTTC.

The J gene is TRBJ1-2, the V gene TRBV12-3 or TRBV12-4; 7 bases are a match to TRBD1. This CDR3 is 15 amino acids long. The junction had 7 bases not matched to a gene; V was cut back by 2 bases and J by 4 bases. CDR3 coding DNA: TGTGCCAGCAGTTTACGACAGGGCCCCCCCTATGGCTACACCTTC. It specifies CASSLRQGPPYGYTF.

The rearrangement uses TRBV3-1 and TRBJ2-3, with 8 bases that match TRBD2. Trimming at V came to 4 bases and at J to 1 base, leaving 7 bases not matched to a gene. There are 16 residues in the CDR3. Germline V gene lookup returns CDR1 LGHDT and CDR2 YNNKEL (reference sequence). The CDR3 DNA is TGTGCCAGCAGCCCAGACACGGGGGGGCGCACAGATACGCAGTATTTT. It yields the protein CASSPDTGGRTDTQYF.

To note about this clonotype: One end of the junction varies from germline; a read error may be responsible. The chain recombines TRBV13 with TRBJ2-7; perhaps TRBD2 as D (5 bases). The CDR3 is 14 residues long. CDR1 is PRHDT and CDR2 is FYEKMQ in the germline V gene (reference sequence). CDR3 coding DNA: TGTGCCAGCAGCTTAAGCGGTGAGGCCTACGACCAGTACTTC. This translates into CASSLSGEAYDQYF.

This clonotype occurred a few times. CDR3 sequence reads: CASSQAGTSISETQYF. Written as DNA, the CDR3 is TGTGCCAGCAGCCAAGCCGGGACTAGCATTTCCGAGACCCAGTACTTC. The rearrangement joins TRBV3-1 to TRBJ2-5, with TRBD2 matching 9 bases. The CDR3 sequence is 16 residues long. J lost 5 bases, V lost 1 base, and 8 bases had no gene match. Germline V gives CDR1 LGHDT, CDR2 YNNKEL (reference sequence).

The V and J genes are TRBV6-1 and TRBJ1-2; D is unresolved. V lost 0 bases to trimming and J lost 6 bases, with 11 bases between them. CDR1 is MNHNS and CDR2 is SASEGT in the germline V gene. The length of the CDR3 is 14 residues. For the CDR3, the DNA is TGTGCCAGCAGTGAAGCGCAGGTGGTCCATGGCTACACCTTC. Protein: CASSEAQVVHGYTF.

The chain links TRBV10-3 to TRBJ2-2; D gene unclear. This CDR3 spans 13 amino acids. The germline V gene encodes CDR1 ENHRY and CDR2 SYGVKD. V lost 7 bases and J lost 4, with 10 bases in between. CDR3 nucleotide sequence: TGTGCCATCACGGCTAGAGGCACCGGGGAGCTGTTTTTT. Amino acids: CAITARGTGELFF.

The chain links TRBV6-1 to TRBJ2-6, with D unclear. V gave up 9 bases and J gave up 0 bases, with 3 bases separating them. The germline CDR1 and CDR2 sequences are MNHNS and SASEGT. The CDR3 spans 12 residues. The CDR3 sequence: CARGSGANVLTF. In nucleotides, the CDR3 is TGTGCCAGGGGCTCTGGGGCCAACGTCCTGACTTTC.

This clonotype was recorded at least ten times. The chain carries TRBV28 and TRBJ2-3; tentatively, D is TRBD1 (5 bases). The CDR3 runs to 12 residues. Germline V gives CDR1 MDHEN, CDR2 SYDVKM. V was trimmed by 7 bases and J by 2 bases, leaving 7 bases between them. The CDR3 loop reads CASTGSTDTQYF. Written as DNA, the CDR3 is TGTGCCAGCACAGGGTCCACAGATACGCAGTATTTT.

Notes on this clonotype: Mismatch with germline at one junction end may stem from a read error. The V gene is TRBV20-1, the J gene TRBJ2-3; maybe TRBD2 (6 bases). CDR1 is DFQATT, CDR2 SNEGSKA, per germline (reference sequence). The CDR3 consists of 16 residues. The CDR3 coding sequence is TGCAGTGCTAGAGCCCCGCAGCGGGTAAGCACAGATACGAAGTATTTT. Translation: CSARAPQRVSTDTKYF.

This chain links TRBV12-3 or TRBV12-4 with TRBJ1-5; TRBD1 might be the D (6 bases). Trimming pared 0 bases from V and 4 bases from J, leaving 10 bases between. This CDR3 contains 15 residues. The CDR3 region is CASSLAGARNQPQHF. DNA of the CDR3: TGTGCCAGCAGTTTAGCGGGGGCGCGTAATCAGCCCCAGCATTTT.

As DNA, the CDR3 is TGCAGTGCTAGAGTTCTAACCGGAAGCTCCTACAATGAGCAGTTCTTC. Residues: CSARVLTGSSYNEQFF. The chain joins TRBV20-1 to TRBJ2-1; D remains unclear. Trimming removed 1 base from V and 0 bases from J, with 13 bases in between. From germline, CDR1 is DFQATT and CDR2 SNEGSKA (reference sequence). This CDR3 contains 16 residues.

This clonotype was recorded a few times. The gene calls are TRBV5-1 and TRBJ2-3, with D possibly being TRBD2 (5 bases). The ends were cut back, 2 bases at V and 4 bases at J, with 11 bases in the middle. Per the germline V gene, CDR1 is SGHRS and CDR2 is YFSETQ. CDR3 length equals 14 residues. CDR3 coding DNA: TGCGCCAGCAGCTTTGGGGAGTTGCCAGATACGCAGTATTTT. The encoded protein is CASSFGELPDTQYF.

Only a few counts were recorded for this clonotype. V is TRBV28 and J is TRBJ2-2; D ambiguous. The CDR3 contains 13 residues. V was trimmed by 8 bases and J by 4 bases, leaving 11 bases between them. Germline V gene data show CDR1 as MDHEN and CDR2 as SYDVKM. Here the CDR3 reads CASGFLGTGELFF. DNA for the CDR3: TGTGCCAGCGGATTCCTGGGCACCGGGGAGCTGTTTTTT.

This chain connects TRBV5-1 to TRBJ1-2; 7 bases line up with TRBD1. Trimming cost V 1 base and J 10 bases; bases outside gene matches: 7. The CDR3 has 13 residues. Germline V gene sequence: CDR1 SGHRS, CDR2 YFSETQ. CDR3 nucleotides: TGCGCCAGCAGCTTGAACCCTCAGGGGGACTACACCTTC. Translated: CASSLNPQGDYTF.

This clonotype was found a few times. The rearrangement links TRBV20-1 to TRBJ2-3, with 7 bases identical to TRBD2. CDR1 DFQATT and CDR2 SNEGSKA come from the germline V gene (reference sequence). This CDR3 region has 14 residues. The CDR3 DNA reads as TGCAGCACCCTGGGACTACCCTACACAGATACGCAGTATTTT. Its protein is CSTLGLPYTDTQYF.

To note about this clonotype: A junction boundary mismatches the germline segment, possibly from a read error. The chain carries TRBV7-7 and TRBJ2-3, with unresolved D. CDR3 length: 13 residues. Germline CDR1 and CDR2: SSHAT and FNYEAQ (reference sequence). The CDR3 coding sequence is TGTGCTAGCAGCGCCCTACCGGGCGATACGCAGTATTTT. It yields the protein CASSALPGDTQYF.